The next 22 T cell receptor beta chains were all read from a single sample in a study of OX40 agonist ivuxolimab in advanced cancers. Data came from immunoSEQ multiplex PCR; TCRdb stores just in-frame clones and leaves some out. The sample contains over 50,000 clones, about 80% of which appear only once. Specimen: CD4+ or CD8+ T cells sorted from blood, collected in a trial of the OX40 agonist ivuxolimab. These receptors originate from an adult with an advanced solid tumor such as melanoma, head and neck, liver or kidney cancer.

V and J are TRBV29-1 and TRBJ1-2; D call uncertain. V gave up 2 bases and J gave up 2 bases, with 3 bases separating them. Germline V gene sequence: CDR1 SQVTM, CDR2 ANQGSEA. The length of the CDR3 is 11 residues. CDR3 coding DNA: TGCAGCGTTGAACAGAACTATGGCTACACCTTC. Translating gives CSVEQNYGYTF.

V gene TRBV6-1 combines with J gene TRBJ1-3, with 7 bases fitting TRBD1. The junction had 5 bases not matched to a gene; V was cut back by 7 bases and J by 2 bases. There are 14 residues in the CDR3. CDR1 and CDR2 (germline): MNHNS, SASEGT. As DNA, the CDR3 is TGTGCCAGCACCGGAACAGGGGCTGGAAACACCATATATTTT. Encoded protein: CASTGTGAGNTIYF.

The gene calls are TRBV2 and TRBJ1-1, with 10 bases fitting TRBD1. This CDR3 region has 13 residues. Germline-derived CDR1 and CDR2 are SNHLY and FYNNEI. With 8 bases clipped from V and 4 bases from J, the junction kept 4 bases outside the gene matches. The CDR3: CASAGTGATEAFF. The CDR3 DNA follows: TGTGCCAGCGCAGGGACAGGGGCCACTGAAGCTTTCTTT.

The gene calls are TRBV29-1 and TRBJ2-3; D remains ambiguous. The germline V gene has CDR1 SQVTM and CDR2 ANQGSEA. The CDR3 is made up of 12 amino acids. V was pared by 4 bases and J by 4 bases, with 9 bases between. CDR3 protein: CSVGLGADTQYF. The CDR3 DNA is TGCAGCGTTGGGCTAGGTGCAGATACGCAGTATTTT.

This clone was detected once. The gene calls are TRBV18 and TRBJ1-3; D is uncertain. Trimming removed 6 bases from V and 4 bases from J, with 25 bases in between. The CDR3 consists of 18 residues. The germline CDR1 and CDR2 sequences are KGHSH and LQKENI. The CDR3 bases are TGTGCCAGCTCGCACCGGCGGGTATCAGGACGTCGCGGAAACACCATATATTTT. The encoded protein is CASSHRRVSGRRGNTIYF. Full variable domain (remainder filled in from reference TRBV18 and TRBJ1-3): NAGVMQNPRHLVRRRGQEARLRCSPMKGHSHVYWYRQLPEEGLKFMVYLQKENIIDESGMPKERFSAEFPKEGPSILRIQQVVRGDSAAYFCASSHRRVSGRRGNTIYFGEGSWLTVV.

The V gene is TRBV4-2, the J gene TRBJ2-7, with 9 bases identical to TRBD2. Germline V CDR1 and CDR2: LGHNA, YNFKEQ. The CDR3 sequence is 14 residues long. The V gene end was trimmed by 1 base and the J gene end by 6 bases; junction bases not matched to a gene: 4. The CDR3 DNA reads as TGTGCCAGCAGCCAAGTTAGCGGGAGCCCCGAGCAGTACTTC. Its protein product is CASSQVSGSPEQYF.

The CDR3 nucleotides are TGTGCCAGCAGCGCCCATTCGACGGGGACTGGCACAGATACGCAGTATTTT. As protein: CASSAHSTGTGTDTQYF. The genes are TRBV9 and TRBJ2-3; TRBD2 might be the D (6 bases). CDR3 length: 17 residues. Trimming pared 3 bases from V and 1 base from J, leaving 18 bases between. The V gene's germline CDR1 is SGDLS and CDR2 YYNGEE.

This clone has a handful of counts. The chain uses TRBV7-9 and TRBJ1-1; D is uncertain. Germline-derived CDR1 and CDR2 are SEHNR and FQNEAQ (reference sequence). V was trimmed by 3 bases and J by 1 base, leaving 6 bases between them. The CDR3 extends over 13 amino acids. CDR3 nucleotides: TGTGCCAGCAGCTTGGACCCGAACACTGAAGCTTTCTTT. This encodes CASSLDPNTEAFF. Full variable domain (outside the CDR3, taken from reference TRBV7-9 and TRBJ1-1): DTGVSQNPRHKITKRGQNVTFRCDPISEHNRLYWYRQTLGQGPEFLTYFQNEAQLEKSRLLSDRFSAERPKGSFSTLEIQRTEQGDSAMYLCASSLDPNTEAFFGQGTRLTVV.

V and J are TRBV10-2 and TRBJ1-5; 9 nucleotides line up with TRBD1. V shed 10 bases and J 5 bases; nucleotides not matched to a gene: 6. The germline V gene has CDR1 WSHSY and CDR2 SAAADI. The length of the CDR3 is 13 residues. The CDR3 nucleotides read TGCGCCACTAGCCGGGACAGGGATCAGCCCCAGCATTTT. Translation: CATSRDRDQPQHF.

By frequency in the sample, this clone is medium-sized (0.01 to 0.1%). CDR3 coding DNA: TGTGCCACCAGCAGAGTCGGCGGTAGCACAGATACGCAGTATTTT. Translated: CATSRVGGSTDTQYF. This chain uses TRBV15 with TRBJ2-3, with unresolved D. Trimming left V 1 base short and J 0 bases short, with 8 bases between. CDR1 and CDR2 (germline): LNHNV, YYDKDF (reference sequence). The CDR3 spans 15 residues.

The V call is TRBV11-3, the J call TRBJ2-7, with D perhaps matching TRBD1 or TRBD2 (7 bases each). Trimming took 1 base from V and 1 from J, leaving 14 bases between them. This CDR3 comprises 16 residues. Germline values: CDR1 SGHNT, CDR2 YENEEA. Here the CDR3 reads CASSLGSGTASYEQYF. CDR3 DNA: TGTGCCAGCAGCTTAGGCAGCGGGACAGCATCCTACGAGCAGTACTTC.

The V and J genes are TRBV5-1 and TRBJ2-1; 10 nucleotides match TRBD2. The CDR3 extends over 15 amino acids. Trimming removed 4 bases from V and 9 bases from J; junction bases left unmatched: 10. Germline CDR1 is SGHRS and CDR2 is YFSETQ. DNA of the CDR3: TGCGCCAGCAGCCCGGGGCTAGCGGGAGTCGGTGAGCAGTTCTTC. It codes for CASSPGLAGVGEQFF. The whole variable domain, remainder taken from reference TRBV5-1 and TRBJ2-1, is KAGVTQTPRYLIKTRGQQVTLSCSPISGHRSVSWYQQTPGQGLQFLFEYFSETQRNKGNFPGRFSGRQFSNSRSEMNVSTLELGDSALYLCASSPGLAGVGEQFFGPGTRLTVL.

This rearrangement joins TRBV6-4 to TRBJ1-4; 7 bases are a match to TRBD1. The ends lost 4 bases at V and 7 bases at J; junction bases unmatched: 6. From germline, CDR1 is MRHNA and CDR2 SNTAGT. The CDR3 length is 14 residues. The CDR3 DNA sequence: TGTGCCAGCAGTGTTAAGGGGGCTGTTGAAAAACTGTTTTTT. Its protein is CASSVKGAVEKLFF.

The chain uses TRBV10-3 and TRBJ2-1; 10 nucleotides agree with TRBD2. This CDR3 comprises 16 residues. CDR1 is ENHRY and CDR2 is SYGVKD in the germline V gene. V was clipped by 3 bases and J by 3 bases; unmatched bases: 5. CDR3 loop: CAISELGTSVYNEQFF. The CDR3 coding sequence is TGTGCCATCAGTGAACTTGGGACTAGCGTCTACAATGAGCAGTTCTTC.

This chain joins TRBV29-1 and TRBJ1-4; D gene ambiguous. Trimming shortened V by 7 bases and J by 7 bases, and 13 bases separated the two germline ends. CDR1 is SQVTM, CDR2 ANQGSEA, per germline. The length of the CDR3 is 12 residues. CDR3: CSGGGLGEKLFF. CDR3 nucleotide sequence: TGCAGCGGGGGAGGGCTAGGTGAAAAACTGTTTTTT.

V is TRBV7-2 and J is TRBJ2-1; D gene unclear. CDR3 length: 11 residues. The germline V and J ends were trimmed by 5 bases and 7 bases, with 6 bases remaining between them. Germline V gene sequence: CDR1 SGHTA, CDR2 FQGNSA. The CDR3 region is CASSRRNEQFF. Written as DNA, the CDR3 is TGTGCCAGCAGCCGACGGAATGAGCAGTTCTTC. The whole variable domain, filled in from reference TRBV7-2 and TRBJ2-1, reads GAGVSQSPSNKVTEKGKDVELRCDPISGHTALYWYRQSLGQGLEFLIYFQGNSAPDKSGLPSDRFSAERTGGSVSTLTIQRTQQEDSAVYLCASSRRNEQFFGPGTRLTVL.

This sequence joins TRBV19 and TRBJ2-3; TRBD2 matches at 10 bases. CDR3 length: 13 amino acids. CDR1 is LNHDA and CDR2 is SQIVND in the germline V gene (reference sequence). The trim removed 4 bases at V and 8 bases at J, leaving 3 bases unmatched. The CDR3 DNA sequence: TGTGCCAGTAGTACAGCGGGAGGGCCTACGCAGTATTTT. It encodes CASSTAGGPTQYF.

This clone was detected a few times. The DNA of the CDR3 is TGTGCCAGCTCACCCTCAGGAGATGAGCAGTTCTTC. Translating gives CASSPSGDEQFF. This sequence joins TRBV18 and TRBJ2-1; D unclear. The germline V gene encodes CDR1 KGHSH and CDR2 LQKENI. This CDR3 is 12 amino acids long. Between the trimmed V and J ends, which lost 3 bases and 8 bases, there was a span of 8 bases.

This clone was observed a handful of times. The chain has TRBV30 and TRBJ2-7; D is uncertain. The ends were cut back, 0 bases at V and 0 bases at J, with 12 bases in the middle. Per the germline V gene, CDR1 is GTSNPN and CDR2 is SVGIG (reference sequence). The CDR3 runs 15 residues. CDR3 sequence reads: CAWSVGLPGSYEQYF. In DNA, the CDR3 is TGTGCCTGGAGTGTAGGGCTTCCAGGCTCCTACGAGCAGTACTTC.

The J gene is TRBJ2-4, the V gene TRBV7-9; TRBD1 agrees at 8 bases. Germline V gene data show CDR1 as SEHNR and CDR2 as FQNEAQ (reference sequence). V was clipped by 0 bases and J by 7 bases; unmatched bases: 5. The CDR3 runs to 15 residues. Here the CDR3 DNA reads TGTGCCAGCAGCTTAGCGTCAGGGGGCGTGAACATTCAGTACTTC. This translates into CASSLASGGVNIQYF.

This clone appeared a few times. The chain is built from TRBV29-1 and TRBJ2-2, with D unresolved. Trimming removed 7 bases from V and 0 bases from J, with 9 bases in between. Germline V gene lookup returns CDR1 SQVTM and CDR2 ANQGSEA. There are 13 residues in the CDR3. The CDR3 loop reads CSAKTSNTGELFF. The CDR3 region has the DNA TGCAGCGCCAAAACATCGAACACCGGGGAGCTGTTTTTT.

The chain employs TRBV2 and TRBJ2-1, with 12 positions matching TRBD2. There are 16 residues in the CDR3. Germline-derived CDR1 and CDR2 are SNHLY and FYNNEI. V shed 4 bases and J 7 bases; nucleotides not matched to a gene: 8. Here the CDR3 DNA reads TGTGCCAGCAGTGGGCCTAGCGGGAGGGCTGGGAATGAGCAGTTCTTC. This sequence encodes CASSGPSGRAGNEQFF.